One sample yielded the 19 T cell receptor beta chains listed below, sequenced in a study of cytomegalovirus exposure and HLA in healthy donors. It was with 60 Vbeta and 13 Jbeta primers that the PCR ran. Measured with immunoSEQ multiplex PCR; TCRdb has only the in-frame clones, and not every one. The sample spans 100,000 to 150,000 clones; the ten largest clones claim under 2%. The sequencing input was PBMCs. The receptors were sampled from a woman in her forties in good health and CMV-seropositive.

V gene TRBV7-9 combines with J gene TRBJ2-1, with TRBD1 identical over 8 bases. The CDR3 runs 19 residues. Germline loops: CDR1 SEHNR, CDR2 FQNEAQ (reference sequence). The trim removed 3 bases at V and 1 base at J, leaving 14 bases unmatched. DNA of the CDR3: TGTGCCAGCAGCTTCACCGGGACAGGAGGTTCAAGGTCCTACAATGAGCAGTTCTTC. Encoded protein: CASSFTGTGGSRSYNEQFF.

V and J are TRBV13 and TRBJ2-3; 7 nucleotides agree with TRBD2. The trim removed 5 bases at V and 0 bases at J, leaving 20 bases unmatched. CDR3 length: 20 residues. Germline CDR1 reads PRHDT; CDR2 reads FYEKMQ (reference sequence). The CDR3 sequence: CASSASRGVGSDQSTDTQYF. The CDR3 nucleotides read TGTGCCAGCAGCGCCTCCCGGGGGGTGGGTTCAGACCAAAGCACAGATACGCAGTATTTT.

The rearrangement uses TRBV19 and TRBJ1-3; 12 bases are shared with TRBD2. The J call may not be correct, given that the DNA end is closer to TRBJ2-2. The length of the CDR3 is 14 residues. Germline V lookup: CDR1 LNHDA, CDR2 SQIVND (reference sequence). The CDR3: CGSRTSGTVGELFF. Written as DNA, the CDR3 is TGTGGATCCCGGACTAGCGGGACTGTCGGGGAGCTGTTTTTT.

V and J are TRBV19 and TRBJ2-7; 8 bases map to TRBD2. The CDR3 is 15 amino acids. Per germline, CDR1 LNHDA and CDR2 SQIVND (reference sequence). J lost 3 bases, V lost 4 bases, and 8 bases had no gene match. CDR3 sequence (DNA): TGTGCCAGTAGTACCAAGCGGGAGTTGGGCTACGAGCAGTACTTC. Its protein product is CASSTKRELGYEQYF. Full variable domain (missing parts from reference TRBV19 and TRBJ2-7): DGGITQSPKYLFRKEGQNVTLSCEQNLNHDAMYWYRQDPGQGLRLIYYSQIVNDFQKGDIAEGYSVSREKKESFPLTVTSAQKNPTAFYLCASSTKRELGYEQYFGPGTRLTVT.

The genes are TRBV28 and TRBJ2-7; the D is unclear. Trimming took 6 bases from V and 6 from J, leaving 12 bases between them. CDR1 and CDR2 (germline): MDHEN, SYDVKM. CDR3 size: 12 residues. CDR3 nucleotides: TGTGCCAGCAGAGAAGTCATCGGCGAGCAGTACTTC. Encoded protein: CASREVIGEQYF.

This chain joins TRBV5-1 and TRBJ1-2; TRBD1 matches at 7 bases. Germline CDR1 and CDR2: SGHRS and YFSETQ. The CDR3 runs 15 residues. V shed 3 bases, J shed 8 bases, and the junction held 13 bases outside the gene matches. The CDR3 DNA follows: TGCGCCAGCAGCTCCCCGGAAGGGGGCCGGTGGGGCTACACCTTC. Its protein product is CASSSPEGGRWGYTF.

The chain links TRBV25-1 to TRBJ2-3; 14 nucleotides match TRBD2. The CDR3 has 15 residues. Germline-derived CDR1 and CDR2 are MGHDK and SYGVNS. Trimming at V came to 6 bases and at J to 3 bases, leaving 2 bases not matched to a gene. Here the CDR3 DNA reads TGTGCCAGCAGGCGACTAGCGGGAGGGACAGATACGCAGTATTTT. Translation gives CASRRLAGGTDTQYF. The complete variable domain, with remaining parts taken from reference TRBV25-1 and TRBJ2-3, reads EADIYQTPRYLVIGTGKKITLECSQTMGHDKMYWYQQDPGMELHLIHYSYGVNSTEKGDLSSESTVSRIRTEHFPLTLESARPSHTSQYLCASRRLAGGTDTQYFGPGTRLTVL.

The genes are TRBV7-9 and TRBJ1-5, with no clear D. The ends were cut back, 5 bases at V and 9 bases at J, with 11 bases in the middle. The germline V gene has CDR1 SEHNR and CDR2 FQNEAQ (reference sequence). The length of the CDR3 is 12 residues. In DNA, the CDR3 is TGTGCCAGCAGCCGAATGGAGCGGCCCCAGCATTTT. Protein sequence: CASSRMERPQHF. The entire variable domain, with the rest obtained from reference TRBV7-9 and TRBJ1-5, is as follows: DTGVSQNPRHKITKRGQNVTFRCDPISEHNRLYWYRQTLGQGPEFLTYFQNEAQLEKSRLLSDRFSAERPKGSFSTLEIQRTEQGDSAMYLCASSRMERPQHFGDGTRLSIL.

The chain combines TRBV9 with TRBJ2-2, with D possibly matching TRBD1 (6 bases). Germline V gene data show CDR1 as SGDLS and CDR2 as YYNGEE. The CDR3 has 18 amino acids. Trimming took off 4 bases at V and 0 bases at J, with 19 bases between the two ends. The DNA of the CDR3 is TGTGCCAGCAGCCCCCCAGCCCGGACAGACCCGAACACCGGGGAGCTGTTTTTT. Amino acid sequence: CASSPPARTDPNTGELFF.

The chain links TRBV4-2 to TRBJ1-2, with D possibly TRBD1 on 5 matching bases. V lost 0 bases and J lost 4, with 15 bases in between. Germline V gene sequence: CDR1 LGHNA, CDR2 YNFKEQ. This CDR3 contains 16 residues. CDR3 loop: CASSQDEGGTSYGYTF. The CDR3 nucleotides are TGTGCCAGCAGCCAAGATGAAGGAGGGACCAGCTATGGCTACACCTTC.

CDR3 region: CASIESGANVLTF. For the CDR3, the DNA is TGTGCCAGCATAGAATCTGGGGCCAACGTCCTGACTTTC. This chain joins TRBV2 and TRBJ2-6; no clear D. The CDR3 contains 13 residues. V was shortened by 7 bases and J by 1 base, with 5 bases between the two germline ends. The germline CDR1 and CDR2 sequences are SNHLY and FYNNEI.

This chain connects TRBV6-6 to TRBJ2-7; 8 nucleotides match TRBD2. Germline V gene data show CDR1 as MNHNY and CDR2 as SVGAGI (reference sequence). Unmatched junction bases numbered 11, after V lost 7 bases and J lost 6 bases. This CDR3 contains 14 residues. The CDR3 bases are TGTGCCAGCACCCGGGAGGGGTTTTCGGTCGAGCAGTACTTC. It yields the protein CASTREGFSVEQYF.

The V gene is TRBV7-8, the J gene TRBJ2-7; TRBD1 might be the D (6 bases). The CDR3 sequence is 15 residues long. The V and J ends lost 3 bases and 2 bases respectively, with 14 bases between them. Germline V lookup: CDR1 SGHVS, CDR2 FQNEAQ. The CDR3 region is CASSLGRTVTYEQYF. The CDR3 DNA follows: TGTGCCAGCAGCTTGGGTCGGACAGTAACCTACGAGCAGTACTTC.

This chain connects TRBV6-5 to TRBJ2-2, with TRBD1 identical over 7 bases. In germline, CDR1 is MNHEY, CDR2 SVGAGI. CDR3 length equals 15 residues. The trim removed 5 bases at V and 2 bases at J, leaving 5 bases unmatched. The chain's CDR3 is CASSLTGSNTGELFF. The DNA for the CDR3 is TGTGCCAGCAGTCTGACAGGGTCCAACACCGGGGAGCTGTTTTTT.

This sequence joins TRBV5-8 and TRBJ1-2; tentatively, D is TRBD1 (6 bases). The germline V and J ends were trimmed by 0 bases and 5 bases, with 23 bases remaining between them. The V gene's germline CDR1 is SGHTS and CDR2 YDEGEE. The length of the CDR3 is 18 residues. CDR3 loop: CASSLVILRTAASYGYTF. CDR3 bases: TGTGCCAGCAGCTTGGTCATTCTCCGGACAGCCGCTAGTTATGGCTACACCTTC.

The J gene is TRBJ2-1, the V gene TRBV27; 10 positions agree with TRBD2. The CDR3 spans 14 residues. CDR1 is MNHEY and CDR2 is SMNVEV in the germline V gene (reference sequence). V lost 6 bases to trimming and J lost 10 bases; unmatched junction nucleotides: 9. The CDR3 is CASSPTLSGREQFF. In nucleotides, the CDR3 is TGTGCCAGCAGCCCTACCCTTAGCGGGAGGGAGCAGTTCTTC.

This CDR3 reads CASSQPGQGFDEQYF. CDR3 nucleotides: TGTGCCAGCAGTCAACCGGGACAGGGCTTTGACGAGCAGTACTTC. V and J are TRBV28 and TRBJ2-7; 9 nucleotides match TRBD1. V lost 5 bases to trimming and J lost 5 bases; unmatched junction nucleotides: 10. CDR1 MDHEN and CDR2 SYDVKM come from the germline V gene. This CDR3 region has 15 residues.

The rearrangement links TRBV5-4 to TRBJ2-7; 13 bases match TRBD2. The V segment lost 4 bases and the J segment 2 bases; nucleotides outside the gene matches: 9. The CDR3 consists of 17 residues. CDR1 and CDR2 (germline): SGHNT, YYREEE (reference sequence). Here the CDR3 DNA reads TGTGCCAGCAGCCCTCGGACTAGCGGGGGAAAAACCTACGAGCAGTACTTC. Translating it yields CASSPRTSGGKTYEQYF.

The gene calls are TRBV19 and TRBJ2-2; D is unresolved. Trimming took off 6 bases at V and 3 bases at J, with 11 bases between the two ends. The CDR3 runs 14 residues. Germline lookup yields CDR1 LNHDA and CDR2 SQIVND (reference sequence). CDR3: CASRTDAYTGELFF. The CDR3, as DNA: TGTGCCAGTAGAACAGATGCCTACACCGGGGAGCTGTTTTTT.